A selection of T cell receptor beta chains follows, all from one sample in a study of T cell responses to AZD1222 COVID-19 vaccine. TCRdb's copy holds only in-frame clones and misses some; the assay was immunoSEQ multiplex PCR. The sample contains about 120,000 clones, 89% of which appear only once. The sample consisted of peripheral blood, taken on day 0 of AZD1222 vaccination. Receptor source: an adult in good health. Each CDR3 is given with its conserved first and last residue. D genes are given only for firm matches. Size values are once, few and many counts, or a class for expanded clones, and some rows have none.

j_gene,d_gene,abundance,v_gene,CDR3nt,CDR3aa
TRBJ1-1,-,-,TRBV21-1,TGTGCCAGCAGCAAGAAGTTTATGAACACTGAAGCTTTCTTT,CASSKKFMNTEAFF
TRBJ2-7,TRBD2,-,TRBV10-3,TGTGCCATCAGCGGGGGACTAGCGTTCTCTTACGAGCAGTACTTC,CAISGGLAFSYEQYF
TRBJ1-2,-,-,TRBV29-1,TGCAGCGTTGAAGACAGGGGACTGTATGGCTACACCTTC,CSVEDRGLYGYTF
TRBJ2-7,-,-,TRBV11-3,TGTGCCAGCAGCTCCTGGGGAGAGCAGTACTTC,CASSSWGEQYF
TRBJ1-2,TRBD1,once,TRBV7-9,TGTGCCAGCAGCTTATCTAGATCCCGAACAGGGGGCCTGAACTATGGCTACACCTTC,CASSLSRSRTGGLNYGYTF
TRBJ2-1,-,-,TRBV7-3,TGTGCCAGCAGCCCTACAGCCCGTTCCTACAATGAGCAGTTCTTC,CASSPTARSYNEQFF
TRBJ1-6,-,-,TRBV19,TGTGCCAGTAGTCCGGGAGCTAATTCACCCCTCCACTTT,CASSPGANSPLHF
TRBJ1-1,-,once,TRBV27,TGTGCCAGCAGTTCCCCGGGACCGAACACTGAAGCTTTCTTT,CASSSPGPNTEAFF
TRBJ2-7,-,once,TRBV4-3,TGCGCCAGCAGCCGAGACAGGATCAGGGAGTACGAGCAGTACTTC,CASSRDRIREYEQYF
TRBJ1-3,-,-,TRBV4-2,TGTGCCAGCAGCCATATTGAACAGGGTGCCTCTGGAAACACCATATATTTT,CASSHIEQGASGNTIYF
TRBJ2-7,-,-,TRBV2,TGTGCCAGCAGTGCTCGGCCCTACGAGCAGTACTTC,CASSARPYEQYF
TRBJ2-7,TRBD2,-,TRBV27,TGTGCCAGCAGTCCGGGGGGGCTCTACGAGCAGTACTTC,CASSPGGLYEQYF
TRBJ2-3,-,-,TRBV3-1/TRBV3-2,TGTGCCAGCAGCCAAGTGAACAGGGCTAGCACAGATACGCAGTATTTT,CASSQVNRASTDTQYF
TRBJ2-7,-,-,TRBV6-5,TGTGCCAGCGGAAGACTCTACGAGCAGTACTTC,CASGRLYEQYF
TRBJ1-5,-,-,TRBV29-1,TGCAGCGTTCTCAGTGCGTCCCTCGATCAGCCCCAGCATTTT,CSVLSASLDQPQHF
TRBJ1-2,-,-,TRBV29-1,TGCAGCGTTGAACGGGAAAACTATGGCTACACCTTC,CSVERENYGYTF
TRBJ1-5,-,-,TRBV6-5,TGTGCCAGCAGTCGGGCAGACTATAATCAGCCCCAGCATTTT,CASSRADYNQPQHF
TRBJ1-1,-,-,TRBV4-3,TGCGCCAGCAGCCAAGAACCAGGGGAAAGGACTGAAGCTTTCTTT,CASSQEPGERTEAFF
TRBJ2-7,-,-,TRBV19,TGTGCCAGTAGTTGGGGGGCTTCTGGGGACTACGAGCAGTACTTC,CASSWGASGDYEQYF
TRBJ2-7,-,-,TRBV11-2,TGTGCCAGCAGCTTAGGGGGAAGCTACGAGCAGTACTTC,CASSLGGSYEQYF
TRBJ2-7,TRBD2,-,TRBV19,TGTGCCAGTAGTATAGCGGGGACTAGCGGGAGCGAGCAGTACTTC,CASSIAGTSGSEQYF
TRBJ2-5,TRBD1,-,TRBV6-5,TGTGCCAGCAGTTACTCATGGACAGGGGGCGAAGAGACCCAGTACTTC,CASSYSWTGGEETQYF
TRBJ1-6,-,-,TRBV6-4,TGTGCCAGCAGTGACGGGTGGGATAATTCACCCCTCCACTTT,CASSDGWDNSPLHF
TRBJ2-1,TRBD2,once,TRBV6-5,TGTGCCGTCGCGGGAGCCCTTGACTACAATGAGCAGTTCTTC,CAVAGALDYNEQFF
TRBJ2-1,-,-,TRBV4-3,TGCGCCAGCAGCCCCAATCCCAATCCCGCCTACAATGAGCAGTTCTTC,CASSPNPNPAYNEQFF
TRBJ1-1,TRBD1,few,TRBV7-9,TGTGCCAGCAGCTCGGACCTCCTTCCGGGACAGGGGAGCACTGAAGCTTTCTTT,CASSSDLLPGQGSTEAFF
TRBJ2-3,-,-,TRBV6-1,TGTGCCAGCAGTGATAGTACAGATACGCAGTATTTT,CASSDSTDTQYF
TRBJ1-5,-,-,TRBV28,TGTGCCAGCAGTTCCTCTCTCGGGAATCAGCCCCAGCATTTT,CASSSSLGNQPQHF
TRBJ2-1,-,-,TRBV4-3,TGCGCCAGCAGCCAAGCCTCCCAAGACAATGAGCAGTTCTTC,CASSQASQDNEQFF
TRBJ2-7,TRBD2,-,TRBV3-1/TRBV3-2,TGTGCCAGCAGGCAGAAGAGAGCGGGGGCCTACGAGCAGTACTTC,CASRQKRAGAYEQYF
TRBJ1-1,-,-,TRBV5-1,TGCGCCAGCAGCTTGCCCCCCACGCGTCTACTAGGCGAGGTCACTGAAGCTTTCTTT,CASSLPPTRLLGEVTEAFF
TRBJ2-3,-,-,TRBV6-5,TGTGCCAGCAGTAACACCGGGCCCCGGGGGGATACGCAGTATTTT,CASSNTGPRGDTQYF
TRBJ2-1,TRBD2,-,TRBV3-1/TRBV3-2,TGTGCCAGCAGCCAAGATGGGGCTAGCGGGATGCAGTTCTTC,CASSQDGASGMQFF
TRBJ2-1,-,-,TRBV1,TGCCATCCCGGGACTAATTACAATGAGCAGTTCTTC,CHPGTNYNEQFF
TRBJ2-1,TRBD2,-,TRBV7-6,TGTGCCAGCACCAAAACTAGCGCTCAGGGTGAGCAGTTCTTC,CASTKTSAQGEQFF
TRBJ1-6,-,-,TRBV30,TGTGCCTGGAGTCCTCCCCCCGACACGGCCTCACCCCTCCACTTT,CAWSPPPDTASPLHF
TRBJ1-3,-,-,TRBV9,TGTGCCAGCAGCGTAGCTATGGGAAAAAGGGGAGGAAACACCATATATTTT,CASSVAMGKRGGNTIYF
TRBJ1-1,-,-,TRBV28,TGTGCCAGCAGTTTTCCGCTGAACACTGAAGCTTTCTTT,CASSFPLNTEAFF
TRBJ1-1,-,once,TRBV4-2,TGTGCCAGCAGCGACTACACTGAAGCTTTCTTT,CASSDYTEAFF
TRBJ2-3,TRBD1,-,TRBV7-2,TGTGCCAGCATGAAGGGGGCGGCAGATACGCAGTATTTT,CASMKGAADTQYF
TRBJ1-5,-,-,TRBV7-8,TGTGCCAGCAGCTTAGCGCGTCGGTTAGGGGAACGGAATCAGCCCCAGCATTTT,CASSLARRLGERNQPQHF
TRBJ1-3,-,-,TRBV4-1,TGCGCCAGCAGCCAAGATCTAGGCAGGGGCGATGGAAACACCATATATTTT,CASSQDLGRGDGNTIYF
TRBJ1-5,TRBD1,-,TRBV2,TGTGCCAGCAGTGGACAGGGGGTCCATCAGCCCCAGCATTTT,CASSGQGVHQPQHF
TRBJ2-5,-,-,TRBV29-1,TGCAGCGTTGGTCCCCACCTTCGGGTTGGCGAGACCCAGTACTTC,CSVGPHLRVGETQYF
TRBJ1-2,-,-,TRBV9,TGTGCCAGCAGCGTAGGGCTGGGATATAACTATGGCTACACCTTC,CASSVGLGYNYGYTF
TRBJ2-7,-,-,TRBV3-1/TRBV3-2,TGTGCCAGCAGCCAAGACCGAGTTAGGGGCTACGAGCAGTACTTC,CASSQDRVRGYEQYF
TRBJ1-2,TRBD1,once,TRBV6-6,TGTGCCAGCAGTCGGACAGGGGGGGACTTGAGGGGCTACACCTTC,CASSRTGGDLRGYTF
TRBJ2-3,TRBD2,-,TRBV4-3,TGCGCCAGCAGCCAAGCGGGACTAGCGGGATCAGATACGCAGTATTTT,CASSQAGLAGSDTQYF
TRBJ2-7,-,-,TRBV21-1,TGTGCCAGCAGCAATCGGCTACAGGGCAAGCAGTACTTC,CASSNRLQGKQYF
TRBJ1-2,TRBD1,-,TRBV6-2/TRBV6-3,TGTGCCAGCAGTTCAGTCGGACAGGGGGCATATGGCTACACCTTC,CASSSVGQGAYGYTF